This is a list of T cell receptor beta chains from one sample in a study of blood T cell repertoires in COVID-19. Using immunoSEQ multiplex PCR, the repertoire was profiled, and TCRdb retains in-frame clones only, with some absent. The sample records roughly 200,000 clones, approximately 85% being singletons. Sequencing was carried out using peripheral blood. All receptors come from a human donor with active or convalescent COVID-19. The donor label of this sample is uncertain. Both conserved end residues are part of each CDR3. Each record gives: V gene, J gene, clone size, D gene, CDR3 protein, CDR3 DNA. D genes are given only for firm matches. Clone size is stated in some rows and not others, as once, few, many or a class when expanded.

TRBV5-1	TRBJ2-7	.	.	CASGWSSGNYEQYF	TGCGCCAGCGGTTGGAGTAGCGGAAACTACGAGCAGTACTTC
TRBV5-4	TRBJ1-3	few	.	CASSSTTGNTIYF	TGTGCCAGCAGCTCCACTACTGGAAACACCATATATTTT
TRBV14	TRBJ1-1	.	.	CASSPESRRTEAFF	TGTGCCAGCAGCCCAGAGTCCCGGAGGACTGAAGCTTTCTTT
TRBV5-6	TRBJ2-3	.	TRBD2	CASSIGLAGVRADTQYF	TGTGCCAGCAGCATTGGACTAGCGGGAGTACGGGCAGATACGCAGTATTTT
TRBV18	TRBJ2-7	.	.	CASSPPTSGGPSYEQYF	TGTGCCAGCTCTCCCCCGACATCCGGGGGGCCCTCCTACGAGCAGTACTTC
TRBV5-1	TRBJ2-7	.	.	CASSLAGLKSHEQYF	TGCGCCAGCAGCCTCGCGGGCCTCAAGAGCCACGAGCAGTACTTC
TRBV19	TRBJ2-5	.	.	CASSLTLVQQETQYF	TGTGCCAGTAGCCTAACCTTAGTCCAACAAGAGACCCAGTACTTC
TRBV7-9	TRBJ2-7	.	.	CASSLVGDRYEQYF	TGTGCCAGCAGCTTAGTAGGAGACAGATACGAGCAGTACTTC
TRBV28	TRBJ1-4	.	.	CASTLGDRSFATNEKLFF	TGTGCCAGCACCCTAGGAGACAGGAGCTTTGCAACTAATGAAAAACTGTTTTTT
TRBV5-4	TRBJ1-3	.	.	CASSLGGGSPGNTIYF	TGTGCCAGCAGCTTGGGAGGGGGTTCCCCTGGAAACACCATATATTTT
TRBV19	TRBJ1-6	.	.	CASSIETGSPLHF	TGTGCCAGTAGTATAGAAACAGGTTCACCCCTCCACTTT
TRBV27	TRBJ2-7	.	.	CASSPRSSYEQYF	TGTGCCAGCAGTCCTAGGAGCTCCTACGAGCAGTACTTC
TRBV5-1	TRBJ1-1	.	TRBD1	CASSPDRVNTEAFF	TGCGCCAGCAGCCCAGACAGGGTTAACACTGAAGCTTTCTTT
TRBV9	TRBJ2-1	once	.	CASSPDPGQSQFF	TGTGCCAGCAGCCCCGACCCAGGACAGTCCCAGTTCTTC
TRBV10-3	TRBJ2-3	.	.	CAIALGNTDTQYF	TGTGCCATCGCCCTGGGCAACACAGATACGCAGTATTTT
TRBV2	TRBJ2-4	.	TRBD2	CASIGSGSGGNIQYF	TGTGCCAGCATCGGTAGCGGGAGTGGGGGAAACATTCAGTACTTC
TRBV30	TRBJ2-5	.	TRBD2	CAWSVASGGPPQETQYF	TGTGCCTGGAGTGTGGCTAGCGGGGGCCCCCCCCAAGAGACCCAGTACTTC
TRBV4-3	TRBJ1-2	.	TRBD1	CASSPTHGQGNGYTF	TGCGCCAGCAGCCCGACTCACGGACAGGGGAATGGCTACACCTTC
TRBV20-1	TRBJ2-3	once	.	CSASGSGDSADTQYF	TGCAGTGCTAGTGGCTCAGGGGATTCCGCAGATACGCAGTATTTT
TRBV19	TRBJ2-1	.	TRBD2	CASTFLAGGPEQFF	TGTGCCAGCACCTTCCTAGCGGGAGGGCCTGAGCAGTTCTTC
TRBV4-3	TRBJ2-1	.	TRBD1	CASSQTFGTGAYNEQFF	TGCGCCAGCAGCCAGACCTTTGGGACAGGGGCCTACAATGAGCAGTTCTTC
TRBV21-1	TRBJ2-2	.	.	CASSKAAQSGGLAGVRTNTGELFF	TGTGCCAGCAGCAAAGCAGCCCAAAGCGGGGGTCTAGCGGGAGTCCGAACGAACACCGGGGAGCTGTTTTTT
TRBV28	TRBJ2-7	.	TRBD2	CASSPGLPPYEQYF	TGTGCCAGCAGTCCGGGACTACCCCCCTACGAGCAGTACTTC
TRBV29-1	TRBJ2-7	.	TRBD2	CSVDLAGGPYEQYF	TGCAGCGTTGACTTAGCGGGGGGGCCTTACGAGCAGTACTTC
TRBV4-1	TRBJ2-1	.	TRBD1	CASSQRQGNEQFF	TGCGCCAGCAGCCAGAGACAGGGGAATGAGCAGTTCTTC
TRBV6-5	TRBJ2-2	.	TRBD2	CASSYRGLAGTGELFF	TGTGCCAGCAGTTACAGGGGACTAGCGGGTACCGGGGAGCTGTTTTTT
TRBV5-4	TRBJ2-3	.	.	CASSPLGGSTDTQYF	TGTGCCAGCAGCCCCCTAGGAGGCAGTACAGATACGCAGTATTTT
TRBV29-1	TRBJ1-1	.	.	CSVEGGSRDTF	TGCAGCGTTGAGGGAGGGTCCCGGGACACCTTT
TRBV27	TRBJ2-5	.	.	CASSSIREVSETQYF	TGTGCCAGCAGTTCCATCAGGGAGGTTAGCGAGACCCAGTACTTC
TRBV5-1	TRBJ1-2	.	TRBD1	CASSSKTGGDGYTF	TGCGCCAGCAGCTCCAAAACAGGGGGAGATGGCTACACCTTC
TRBV29-1	TRBJ1-1	.	.	CSVVLREAFF	TGCAGCGTCGTTCTGCGTGAAGCTTTCTTT
TRBV7-2	TRBJ2-1	.	TRBD2	CASSSSGGRNEQFF	TGTGCCAGCAGCTCTAGCGGGGGGAGGAATGAGCAGTTCTTC
TRBV29-1	TRBJ2-1	once	.	CSVDGRHEQFF	TGCAGCGTTGATGGGAGGCATGAGCAGTTCTTC
TRBV7-9	TRBJ1-1	.	.	CASSDILEAFF	TGTGCCAGCAGCGATATACTCGAAGCTTTCTTT
TRBV4-2	TRBJ2-5	.	.	CASSQQAGSSPRETQYF	TGTGCCAGCAGCCAACAAGCCGGGTCCTCCCCCCGAGAGACCCAGTACTTC
TRBV4-1	TRBJ1-1	.	TRBD1	CASSHSGTEREAFF	TGCGCCAGCAGCCACTCAGGGACAGAACGTGAAGCTTTCTTT
TRBV30	TRBJ1-4	.	TRBD1	CAWSSGQSTNEKLFF	TGTGCCTGGAGTTCGGGACAGTCAACTAATGAAAAACTGTTTTTT
TRBV6-4	TRBJ1-2	few	.	CASSGRNRDGNYGYTF	TGTGCCAGCAGCGGCCGGAACAGGGATGGGAACTATGGCTACACCTTC
TRBV28	TRBJ2-5	.	.	CASSSEETQYF	TGTGCCAGCAGTTCCGAGGAGACCCAGTACTTC
TRBV5-1	TRBJ2-5	.	.	CASSLGGPGETQYF	TGCGCCAGCAGCTTGGGGGGGCCGGGGGAGACCCAGTACTTC
TRBV7-3	TRBJ1-1	.	TRBD1	CASSKGAGTEAFF	TGTGCCAGCAGCAAGGGGGCCGGGACTGAAGCTTTCTTT
TRBV5-4	TRBJ2-1	.	TRBD2	CASSSRVRVAGGIDEQFF	TGTGCCAGCAGCTCCCGGGTCCGGGTAGCGGGAGGTATTGATGAGCAGTTCTTC
TRBV28	TRBJ2-5	.	.	CASSFDSDVRETQYF	TGTGCCAGCAGTTTTGACAGCGACGTTAGGGAGACCCAGTACTTC
TRBV6-2/TRBV6-3	TRBJ2-1	.	TRBD2	CASSLTGWGGSGNEQFF	TGTGCCAGCAGTCTGACCGGTTGGGGCGGGAGCGGCAATGAGCAGTTCTTC
TRBV9	TRBJ2-2	.	TRBD2	CASSVVGTSSPGELFF	TGTGCCAGCAGCGTAGTGGGGACTAGCTCCCCCGGGGAGCTGTTTTTT
TRBV11-1	TRBJ2-7	.	.	CASSSQGYEQYF	TGTGCCAGCAGCTCGCAGGGGTACGAGCAGTACTTC